This TCR beta chain comes out of a study of blood T cell repertoires in COVID-19. The method was immunoSEQ multiplex PCR; TCRdb's version includes in-frame clones alone and lacks a portion of them. This sample has roughly 59,000 clones, with 60% to 80% found just once. The sequencing sample was made of peripheral blood. The TCR comes from a man of 80 years or more with acute or convalescent COVID-19.

This CDR3 is CASSIDSGPRYGYTF. As DNA, the CDR3 is TGTGCCAGTAGTATAGATTCAGGGCCTCGCTATGGCTACACCTTC. The chain employs TRBV19 and TRBJ1-2; D might be TRBD1 (5 bases). V was pared by 0 bases and J by 4 bases, with 12 bases between. Germline V CDR1 and CDR2: LNHDA, SQIVND (reference sequence). CDR3 length equals 15 residues.